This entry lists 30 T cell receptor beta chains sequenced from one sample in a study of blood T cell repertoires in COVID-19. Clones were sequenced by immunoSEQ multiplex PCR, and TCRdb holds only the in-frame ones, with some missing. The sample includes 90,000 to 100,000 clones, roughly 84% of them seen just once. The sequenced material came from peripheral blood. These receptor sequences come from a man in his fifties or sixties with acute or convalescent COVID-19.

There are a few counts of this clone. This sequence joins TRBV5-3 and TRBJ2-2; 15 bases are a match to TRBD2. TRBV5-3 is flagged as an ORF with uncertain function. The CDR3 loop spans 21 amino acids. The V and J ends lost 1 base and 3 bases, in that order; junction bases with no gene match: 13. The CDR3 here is CARSLPPRTSGGARDTGELFF. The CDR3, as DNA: TGTGCCAGAAGCTTGCCCCCTCGGACTAGCGGGGGGGCTCGAGACACCGGGGAGCTGTTTTTT.

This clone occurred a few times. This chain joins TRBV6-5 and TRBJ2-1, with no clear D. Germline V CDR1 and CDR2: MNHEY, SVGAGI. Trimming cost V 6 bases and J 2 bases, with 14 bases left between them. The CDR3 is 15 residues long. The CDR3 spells CASSKETRPYNEQFF. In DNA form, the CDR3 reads TGTGCCAGCAGCAAAGAGACAAGACCCTACAATGAGCAGTTCTTC.

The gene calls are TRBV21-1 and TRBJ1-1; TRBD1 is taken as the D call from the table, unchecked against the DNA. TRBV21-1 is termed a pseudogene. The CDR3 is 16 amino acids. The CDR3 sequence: CASSTNHRTGDLQAFF. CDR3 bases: TGTGCCAGCAGCACGAACCACCGGACAGGGGATCTCCAAGCTTTCTTT.

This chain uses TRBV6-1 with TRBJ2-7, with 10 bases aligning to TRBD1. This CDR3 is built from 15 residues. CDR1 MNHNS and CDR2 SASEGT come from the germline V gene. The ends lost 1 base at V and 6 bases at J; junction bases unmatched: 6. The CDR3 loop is CASSEGQGASGEQYV. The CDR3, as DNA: TGTGCCAGCAGTGAAGGACAGGGGGCTTCAGGCGAGCAGTACGTC.

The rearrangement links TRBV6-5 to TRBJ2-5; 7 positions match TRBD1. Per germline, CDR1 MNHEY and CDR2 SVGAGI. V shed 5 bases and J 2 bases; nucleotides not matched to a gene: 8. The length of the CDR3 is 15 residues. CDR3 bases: TGTGCCAGCAGTCGAAACAGGGGTATGCAAGAGACCCAGTACTTC. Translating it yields CASSRNRGMQETQYF.

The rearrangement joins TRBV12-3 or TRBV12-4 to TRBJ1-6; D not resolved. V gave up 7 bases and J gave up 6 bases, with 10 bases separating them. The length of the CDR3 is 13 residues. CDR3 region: CASTVGPNSPLHF. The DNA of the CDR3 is TGTGCCAGCACGGTGGGCCCTAATTCACCCCTCCACTTT.

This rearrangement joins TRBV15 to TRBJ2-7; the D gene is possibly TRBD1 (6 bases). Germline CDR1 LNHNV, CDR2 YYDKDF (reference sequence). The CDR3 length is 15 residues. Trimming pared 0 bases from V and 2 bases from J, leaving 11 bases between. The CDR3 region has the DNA TGTGCCACCAGCAGAGAAGTTGAGGGGGCCTACGAGCAGTACTTC. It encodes CATSREVEGAYEQYF.

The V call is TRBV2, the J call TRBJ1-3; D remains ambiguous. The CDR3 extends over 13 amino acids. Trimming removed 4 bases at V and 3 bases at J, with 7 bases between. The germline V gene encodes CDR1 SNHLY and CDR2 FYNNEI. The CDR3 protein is CASSVYVGNTIYF. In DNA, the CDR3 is TGTGCCAGCAGTGTCTACGTTGGAAACACCATATATTTT.

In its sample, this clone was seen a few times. The CDR3 loop is CASCLGQGYSNQPQHF. The DNA for the CDR3 is TGTGCCAGTTGCTTAGGACAGGGGTATAGCAATCAGCCCCAGCATTTT. The chain employs TRBV19 and TRBJ1-5; TRBD1 aligns across 9 bases. With V trimmed by 8 bases and J by 0 bases, 8 bases remained unmatched. CDR3 length: 16 amino acids. Germline lookup yields CDR1 LNHDA and CDR2 SQIVND (reference sequence).

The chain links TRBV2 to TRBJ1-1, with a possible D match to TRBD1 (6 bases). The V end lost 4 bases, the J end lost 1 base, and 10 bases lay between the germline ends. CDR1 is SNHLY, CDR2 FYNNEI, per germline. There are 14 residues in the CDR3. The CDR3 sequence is CASSARTANTEAFF. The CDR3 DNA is TGTGCCAGCAGTGCTAGGACAGCGAACACTGAAGCTTTCTTT. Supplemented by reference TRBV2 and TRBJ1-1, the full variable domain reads EPEVTQTPSHQVTQMGQEVILRCVPISNHLYFYWYRQILGQKVEFLVSFYNNEISEKSEIFDDQFSVERPDGSNFTLKIRSTKLEDSAMYFCASSARTANTEAFFGQGTRLTVV.

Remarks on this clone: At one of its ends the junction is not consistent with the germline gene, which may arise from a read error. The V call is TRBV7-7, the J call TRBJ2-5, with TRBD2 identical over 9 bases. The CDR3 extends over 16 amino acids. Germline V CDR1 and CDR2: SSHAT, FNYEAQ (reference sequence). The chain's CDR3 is CASSRGSGGPQETQYF. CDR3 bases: TGTGCTAGCAGCCGAGGTAGCGGGGGCCCCCAAGAGACCCAGTACTTC.

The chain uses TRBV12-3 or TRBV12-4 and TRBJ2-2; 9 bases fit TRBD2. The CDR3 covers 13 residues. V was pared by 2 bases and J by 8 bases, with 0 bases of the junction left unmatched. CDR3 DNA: TGTGCCAGCAGTTTACTAGCGGGAGGGGAGCTGTTTTTT. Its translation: CASSLLAGGELFF.

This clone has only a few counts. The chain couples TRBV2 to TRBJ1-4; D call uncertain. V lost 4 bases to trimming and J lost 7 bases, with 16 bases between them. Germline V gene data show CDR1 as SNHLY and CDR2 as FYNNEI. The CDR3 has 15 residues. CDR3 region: CASSVSPPKSEKLFF. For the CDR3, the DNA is TGTGCCAGCAGTGTCTCCCCCCCCAAGAGTGAAAAACTGTTTTTT.

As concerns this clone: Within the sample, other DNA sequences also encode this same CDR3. The chain's CDR3 is CSARSGYGYTF. The CDR3 nucleotides are TGCAGTGCTAGATCCGGGTATGGCTACACCTTC. J is TRBJ1-2 and V is TRBV20-1; no clear D gene. Trimming stripped 2 bases from V and 5 bases from J, with 6 bases between. Germline CDR1 reads DFQATT; CDR2 reads SNEGSKA (reference sequence). The CDR3 runs to 11 residues.

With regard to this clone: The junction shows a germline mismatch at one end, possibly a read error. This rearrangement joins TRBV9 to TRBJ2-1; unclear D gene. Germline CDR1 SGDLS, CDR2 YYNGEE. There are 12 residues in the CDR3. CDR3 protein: CASSRSSNEQFF. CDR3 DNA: TGTGCCAGCAGTCGGTCCTCCAATGAGCAGTTCTTC. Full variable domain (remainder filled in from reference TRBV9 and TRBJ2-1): DSGVTQTPKHLITATGQRVTLRCSPRSGDLSVYWYQQSLDQGLQFLIQYYNGEERAKGNILERFSAQQFPDLHSELNLSSLELGDSALYFCASSRSSNEQFFGPGTRLTVL.

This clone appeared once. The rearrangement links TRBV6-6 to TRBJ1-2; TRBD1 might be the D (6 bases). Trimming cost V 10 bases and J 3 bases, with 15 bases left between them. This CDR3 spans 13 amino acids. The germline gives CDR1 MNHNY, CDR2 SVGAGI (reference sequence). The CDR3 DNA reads TGTGCCACCCATTCTAGACAGGACTATGGCTACACCTTC. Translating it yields CATHSRQDYGYTF.

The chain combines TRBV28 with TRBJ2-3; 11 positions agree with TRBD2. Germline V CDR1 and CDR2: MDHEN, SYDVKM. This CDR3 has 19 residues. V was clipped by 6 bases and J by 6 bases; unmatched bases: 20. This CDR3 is CASSQNPLAGGLRRDTQYF. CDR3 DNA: TGTGCCAGCAGCCAAAACCCGCTAGCGGGGGGCCTCAGGAGGGATACGCAGTATTTT.

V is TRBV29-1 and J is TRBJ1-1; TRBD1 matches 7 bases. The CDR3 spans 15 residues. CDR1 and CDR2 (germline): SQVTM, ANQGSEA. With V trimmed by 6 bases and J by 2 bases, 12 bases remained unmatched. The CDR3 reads CSVLRRQGVNTEAFF. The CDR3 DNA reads TGCAGCGTCCTAAGGCGACAGGGAGTAAACACTGAAGCTTTCTTT.

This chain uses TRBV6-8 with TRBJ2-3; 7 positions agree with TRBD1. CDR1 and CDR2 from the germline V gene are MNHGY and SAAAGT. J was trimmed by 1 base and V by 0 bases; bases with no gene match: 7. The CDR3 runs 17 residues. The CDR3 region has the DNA TGTGCCAGCAGTTACTCCGACCGCGGACAGGGCACAGATACGCAGTATTTT. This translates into CASSYSDRGQGTDTQYF.

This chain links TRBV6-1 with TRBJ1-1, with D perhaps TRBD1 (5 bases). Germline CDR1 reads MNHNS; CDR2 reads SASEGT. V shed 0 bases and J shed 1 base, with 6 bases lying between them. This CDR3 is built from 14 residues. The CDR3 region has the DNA TGTGCCAGCAGTGAAGCGGGGCCGAACACTGAAGCTTTCTTT. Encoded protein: CASSEAGPNTEAFF.

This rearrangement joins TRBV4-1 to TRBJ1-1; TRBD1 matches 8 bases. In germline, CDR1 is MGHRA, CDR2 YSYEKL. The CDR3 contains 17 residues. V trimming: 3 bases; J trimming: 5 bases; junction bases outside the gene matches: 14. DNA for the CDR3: TGCGCCAGCAGCCACCCGGCCGGACAGGGCCTCCAAACTGAAGCTTTCTTT. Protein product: CASSHPAGQGLQTEAFF.

Here the CDR3 DNA reads TGTGCCAGCAGCTTAGGGACAGGGTTGGCACAGCCCCAGCATTTT. Encoded protein: CASSLGTGLAQPQHF. This chain connects TRBV7-2 to TRBJ1-5; 8 bases fit TRBD1. The junction had 6 bases not matched to a gene; V was cut back by 1 base and J by 7 bases. From germline, CDR1 is SGHTA and CDR2 FQGNSA. The CDR3 is 15 residues long.

The DNA for the CDR3 is TGCAGCGTTGAAGGGACTAGCGGGGGGGACACAGATACGCAGTATTTT. Protein sequence: CSVEGTSGGDTDTQYF. This chain joins TRBV29-1 and TRBJ2-3; 15 bases match TRBD2. The CDR3 length is 16 residues. With V trimmed by 1 base and J by 2 bases, 1 base remained unmatched. The germline CDR1 and CDR2 sequences are SQVTM and ANQGSEA.

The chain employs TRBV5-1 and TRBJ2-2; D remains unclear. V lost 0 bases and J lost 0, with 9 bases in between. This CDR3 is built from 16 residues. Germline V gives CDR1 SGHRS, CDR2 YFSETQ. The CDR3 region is CASSLVVSANTGELFF. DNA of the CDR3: TGCGCCAGCAGCTTGGTAGTCAGCGCGAACACCGGGGAGCTGTTTTTT.

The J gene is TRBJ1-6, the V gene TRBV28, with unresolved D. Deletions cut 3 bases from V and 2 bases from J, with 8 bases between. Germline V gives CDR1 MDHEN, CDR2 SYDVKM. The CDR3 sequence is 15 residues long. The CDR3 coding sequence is TGTGCCAGCAGTTTCCGGGATACCTATAATTCACCCCTCCACTTT. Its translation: CASSFRDTYNSPLHF.

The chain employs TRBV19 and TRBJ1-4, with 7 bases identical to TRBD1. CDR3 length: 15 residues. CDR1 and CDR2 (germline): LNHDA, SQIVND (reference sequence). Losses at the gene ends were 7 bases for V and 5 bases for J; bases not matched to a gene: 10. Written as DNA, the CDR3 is TGTGCCAGTACCCGCCCGGGACAGAAGAATGAAAAACTGTTTTTT. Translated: CASTRPGQKNEKLFF.

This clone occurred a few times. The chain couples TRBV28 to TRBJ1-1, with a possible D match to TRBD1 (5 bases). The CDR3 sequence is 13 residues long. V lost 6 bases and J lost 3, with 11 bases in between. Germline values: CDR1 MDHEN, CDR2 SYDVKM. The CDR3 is CASSAPGYTEAFF. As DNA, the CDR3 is TGTGCCAGCAGCGCGCCAGGGTACACTGAAGCTTTCTTT.

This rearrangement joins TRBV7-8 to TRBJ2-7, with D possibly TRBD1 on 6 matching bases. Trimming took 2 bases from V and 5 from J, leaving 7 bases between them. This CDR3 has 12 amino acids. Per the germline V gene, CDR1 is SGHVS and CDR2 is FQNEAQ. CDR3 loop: CASSLQGNEQYF. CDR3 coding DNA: TGTGCCAGCAGCTTACAGGGGAACGAGCAGTACTTC.

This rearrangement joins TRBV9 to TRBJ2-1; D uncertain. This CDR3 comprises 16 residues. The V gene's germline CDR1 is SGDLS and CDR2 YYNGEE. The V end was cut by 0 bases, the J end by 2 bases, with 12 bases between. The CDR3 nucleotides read TGTGCCAGCAGCGTAGCGCAGCGTTTGCCCTACAATGAGCAGTTCTTC. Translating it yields CASSVAQRLPYNEQFF.

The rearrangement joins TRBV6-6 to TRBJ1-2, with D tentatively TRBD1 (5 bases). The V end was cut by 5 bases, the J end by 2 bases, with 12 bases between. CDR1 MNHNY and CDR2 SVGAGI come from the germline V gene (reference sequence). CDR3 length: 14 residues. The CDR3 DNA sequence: TGTGCCAGCAGTCCAAATCAGGGAAACTATGGCTACACCTTC. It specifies CASSPNQGNYGYTF.